This T cell receptor (beta chain) was documented in a study of type 1 regulatory T cells. V dropped 3 bases and J dropped 7 bases, with 19 bases sitting between them. The germline V gene encodes CDR1 SGHTA and CDR2 FQGNSA. The CDR3 runs to 16 residues. General observations from the study: Type 1 regulatory T cells had a more restricted TCR repertoire than non-type 1 regulatory T cells.

This clonotype was seen ten or more times. The antigen remains undetermined. TCRdb reprocessed the reads via MiXCR and lists one record per CDR3 protein. The sample shows 65,000 to 80,000 distinct CDR3 sequences, less than 25% of them seen only once. The TCR was taken from a human donor in good health. This chain joins TRBV7-2 and TRBJ2-1; perhaps D is TRBD1 or TRBD2 (5 bases each). Sequenced material: cultured type 1 regulatory T (Tr1) cells, either the whole culture or a sorted fraction (not recorded which). CDR3: CASSLAPGPLSNEQFF. The CDR3 DNA is TGTGCCAGCAGCTTGGCGCCGGGGCCCCTCTCGAATGAGCAGTTCTTC.